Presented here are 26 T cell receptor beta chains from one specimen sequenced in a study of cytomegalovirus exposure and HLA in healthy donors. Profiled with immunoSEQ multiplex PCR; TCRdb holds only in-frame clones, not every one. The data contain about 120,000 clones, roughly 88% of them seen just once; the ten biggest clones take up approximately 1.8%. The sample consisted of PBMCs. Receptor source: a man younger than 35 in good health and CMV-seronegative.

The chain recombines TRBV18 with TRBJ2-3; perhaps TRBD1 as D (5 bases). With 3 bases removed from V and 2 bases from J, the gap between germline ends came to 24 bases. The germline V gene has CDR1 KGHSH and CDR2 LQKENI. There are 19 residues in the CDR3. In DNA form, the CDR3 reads TGTGCCAGCTCACCCCCCCGCAGGGCTTCTTTGGATCCCACAGATACGCAGTATTTT. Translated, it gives CASSPPRRASLDPTDTQYF.

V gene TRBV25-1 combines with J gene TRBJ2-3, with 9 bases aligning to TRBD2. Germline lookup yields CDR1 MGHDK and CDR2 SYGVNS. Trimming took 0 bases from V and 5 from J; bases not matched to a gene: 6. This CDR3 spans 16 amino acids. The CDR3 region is CASSEYKLAGKDTQYF. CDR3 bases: TGTGCCAGCAGTGAATATAAACTAGCGGGTAAAGATACGCAGTATTTT.

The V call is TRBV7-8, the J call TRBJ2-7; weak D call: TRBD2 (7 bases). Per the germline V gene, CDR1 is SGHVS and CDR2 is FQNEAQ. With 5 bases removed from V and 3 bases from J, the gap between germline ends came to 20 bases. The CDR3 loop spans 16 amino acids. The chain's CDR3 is CASSAYRVVAGYEQYF. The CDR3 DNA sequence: TGTGCCAGCAGCGCCTACAGGGTGGTAGCGGGCTACGAGCAGTACTTC.

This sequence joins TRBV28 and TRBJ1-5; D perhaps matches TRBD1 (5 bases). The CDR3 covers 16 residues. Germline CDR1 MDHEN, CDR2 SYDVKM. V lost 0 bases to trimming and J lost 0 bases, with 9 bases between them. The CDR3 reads CASSLWTDYSNQPQHF. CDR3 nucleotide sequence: TGTGCCAGCAGTTTATGGACAGATTATAGCAATCAGCCCCAGCATTTT. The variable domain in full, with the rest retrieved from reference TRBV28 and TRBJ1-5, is DVKVTQSSRYLVKRTGEKVFLECVQDMDHENMFWYRQDPGLGLRLIYFSYDVKMKEKGDIPEGYSVSREKKERFSLILESASTNQTSMYLCASSLWTDYSNQPQHFGDGTRLSIL.

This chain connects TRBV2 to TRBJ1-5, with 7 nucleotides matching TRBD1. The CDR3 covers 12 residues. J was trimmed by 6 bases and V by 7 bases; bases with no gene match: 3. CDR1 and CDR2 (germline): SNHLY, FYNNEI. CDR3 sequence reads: CASNRGGQPQHF. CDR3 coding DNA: TGTGCCAGCAACAGGGGCGGTCAGCCCCAGCATTTT.

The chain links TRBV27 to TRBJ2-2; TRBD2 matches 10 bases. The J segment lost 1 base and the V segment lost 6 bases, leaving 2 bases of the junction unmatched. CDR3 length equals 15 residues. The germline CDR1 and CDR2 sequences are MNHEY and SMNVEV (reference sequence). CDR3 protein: CASSPSGGNTGELFF. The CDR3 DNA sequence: TGTGCCAGCAGCCCTAGCGGGGGGAACACCGGGGAGCTGTTTTTT.

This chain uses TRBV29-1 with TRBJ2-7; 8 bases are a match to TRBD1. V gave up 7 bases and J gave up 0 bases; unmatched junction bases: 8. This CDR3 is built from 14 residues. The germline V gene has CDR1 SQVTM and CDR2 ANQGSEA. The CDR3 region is CSATGQAYSYEQYF. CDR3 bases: TGCAGCGCCACGGGACAGGCGTACTCCTACGAGCAGTACTTC.

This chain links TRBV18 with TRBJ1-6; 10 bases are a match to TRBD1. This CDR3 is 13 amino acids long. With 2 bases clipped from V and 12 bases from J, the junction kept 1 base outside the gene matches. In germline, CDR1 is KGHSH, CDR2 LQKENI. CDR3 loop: CASSPGQGEPLHF. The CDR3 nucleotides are TGTGCCAGCTCACCAGGACAGGGGGAACCCCTCCACTTT.

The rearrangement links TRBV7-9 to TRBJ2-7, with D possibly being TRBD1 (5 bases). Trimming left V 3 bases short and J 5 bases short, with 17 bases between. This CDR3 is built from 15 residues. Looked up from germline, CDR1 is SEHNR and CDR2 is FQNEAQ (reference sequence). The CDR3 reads CASSFAGPKGNEQYF. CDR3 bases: TGTGCCAGCAGCTTCGCAGGGCCCAAGGGGAACGAGCAGTACTTC.

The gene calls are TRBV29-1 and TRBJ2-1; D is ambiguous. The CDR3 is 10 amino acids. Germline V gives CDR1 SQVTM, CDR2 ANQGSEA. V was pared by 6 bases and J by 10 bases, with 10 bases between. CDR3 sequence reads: CSVASREQFF. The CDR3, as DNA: TGCAGCGTGGCATCCAGGGAGCAGTTCTTC.

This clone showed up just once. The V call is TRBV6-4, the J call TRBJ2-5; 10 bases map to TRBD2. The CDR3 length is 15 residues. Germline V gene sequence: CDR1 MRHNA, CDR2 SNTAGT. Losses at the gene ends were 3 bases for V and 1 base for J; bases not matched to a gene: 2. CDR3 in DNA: TGTGCCAGCAGTGAAACTAGCGGGACCCAAGAGACCCAGTACTTC. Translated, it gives CASSETSGTQETQYF.

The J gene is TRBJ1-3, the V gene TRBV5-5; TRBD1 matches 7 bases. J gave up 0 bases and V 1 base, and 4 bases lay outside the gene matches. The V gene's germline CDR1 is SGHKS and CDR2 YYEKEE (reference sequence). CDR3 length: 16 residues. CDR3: CASSLLWDSSGNTIYF. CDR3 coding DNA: TGTGCCAGCAGCTTGTTGTGGGACAGCTCTGGAAACACCATATATTTT.

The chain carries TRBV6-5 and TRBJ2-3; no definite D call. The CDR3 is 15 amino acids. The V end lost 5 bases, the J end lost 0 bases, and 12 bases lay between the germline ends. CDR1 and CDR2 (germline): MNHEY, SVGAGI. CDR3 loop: CASSRRQASTDTQYF. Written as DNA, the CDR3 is TGTGCCAGCAGTAGGCGACAAGCTAGCACAGATACGCAGTATTTT.

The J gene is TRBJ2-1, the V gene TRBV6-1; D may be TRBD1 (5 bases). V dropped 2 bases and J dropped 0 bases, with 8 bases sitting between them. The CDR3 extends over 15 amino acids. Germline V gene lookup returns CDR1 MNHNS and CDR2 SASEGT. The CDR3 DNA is TGTGCCAGCAGTGAAAGAAGGGGCTCCTACAATGAGCAGTTCTTC. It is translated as CASSERRGSYNEQFF.

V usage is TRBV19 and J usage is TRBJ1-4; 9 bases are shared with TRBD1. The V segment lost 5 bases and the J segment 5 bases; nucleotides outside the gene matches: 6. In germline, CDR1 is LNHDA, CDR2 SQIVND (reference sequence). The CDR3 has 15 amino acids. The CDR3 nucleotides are TGTGCCAGTAGTCCCTCCGGGACAGGGAATGAAAAACTGTTTTTT. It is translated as CASSPSGTGNEKLFF.

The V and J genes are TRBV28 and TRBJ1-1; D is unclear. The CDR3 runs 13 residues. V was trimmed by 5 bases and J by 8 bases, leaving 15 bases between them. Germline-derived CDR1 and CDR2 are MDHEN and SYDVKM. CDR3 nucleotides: TGTGCCAGCAGTATCCCTTTATCTAGGGAAGCTTTCTTT. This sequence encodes CASSIPLSREAFF.

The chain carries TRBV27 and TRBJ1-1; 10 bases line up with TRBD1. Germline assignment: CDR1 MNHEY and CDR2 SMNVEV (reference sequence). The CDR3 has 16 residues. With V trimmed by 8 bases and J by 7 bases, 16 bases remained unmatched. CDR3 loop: CASLILMTGGRYEAFF. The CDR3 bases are TGTGCCAGCCTTATTCTCATGACAGGGGGCCGATATGAAGCTTTCTTT.

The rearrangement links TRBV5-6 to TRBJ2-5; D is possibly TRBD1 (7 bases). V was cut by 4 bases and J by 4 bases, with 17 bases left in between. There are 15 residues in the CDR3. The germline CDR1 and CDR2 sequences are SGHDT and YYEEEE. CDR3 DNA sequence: TGTGCCAGCAGCCTGCGAGGAGGGGGCCCAGAGACCCAGTACTTC. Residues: CASSLRGGGPETQYF.

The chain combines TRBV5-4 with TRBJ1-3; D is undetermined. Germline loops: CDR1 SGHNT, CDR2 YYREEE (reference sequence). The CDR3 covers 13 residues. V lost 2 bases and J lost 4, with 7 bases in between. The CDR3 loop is CASSLYSGNTIYF. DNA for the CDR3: TGTGCCAGCAGCTTATATTCGGGAAACACCATATATTTT.

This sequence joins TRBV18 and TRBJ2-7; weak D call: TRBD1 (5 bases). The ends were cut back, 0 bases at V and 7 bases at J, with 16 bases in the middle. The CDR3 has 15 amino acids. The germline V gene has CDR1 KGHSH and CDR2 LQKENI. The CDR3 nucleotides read TGTGCCAGCTCACCACCCTGGACACTTACTGGTGAGCAGTACTTC. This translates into CASSPPWTLTGEQYF.

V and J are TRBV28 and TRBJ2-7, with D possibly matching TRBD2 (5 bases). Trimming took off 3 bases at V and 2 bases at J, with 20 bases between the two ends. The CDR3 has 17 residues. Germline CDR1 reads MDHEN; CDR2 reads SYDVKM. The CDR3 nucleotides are TGTGCCAGCAGTTTCCAAAAGGACTCTCTCGCCACCTACGAGCAGTACTTC. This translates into CASSFQKDSLATYEQYF.

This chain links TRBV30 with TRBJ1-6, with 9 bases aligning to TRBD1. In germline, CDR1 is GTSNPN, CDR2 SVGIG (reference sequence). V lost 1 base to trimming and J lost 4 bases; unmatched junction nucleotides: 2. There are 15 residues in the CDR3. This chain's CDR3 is CAWSGDREYNSPLHF. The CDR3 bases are TGTGCCTGGAGTGGGGACAGGGAGTATAATTCACCCCTCCACTTT.

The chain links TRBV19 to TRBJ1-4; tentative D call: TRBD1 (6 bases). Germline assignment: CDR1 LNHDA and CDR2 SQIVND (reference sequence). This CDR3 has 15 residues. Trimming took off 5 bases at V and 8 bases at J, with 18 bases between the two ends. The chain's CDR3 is CASSPQRGQREKLFF. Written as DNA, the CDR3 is TGTGCCAGTAGTCCACAAAGGGGACAAAGGGAAAAACTGTTTTTT.

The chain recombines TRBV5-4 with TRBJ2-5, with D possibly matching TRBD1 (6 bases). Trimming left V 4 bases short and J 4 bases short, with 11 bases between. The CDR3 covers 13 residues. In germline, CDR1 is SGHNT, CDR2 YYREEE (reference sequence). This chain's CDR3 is CASSPVGGETQYF. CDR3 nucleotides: TGTGCCAGCAGCCCGGTAGGGGGAGAGACCCAGTACTTC.

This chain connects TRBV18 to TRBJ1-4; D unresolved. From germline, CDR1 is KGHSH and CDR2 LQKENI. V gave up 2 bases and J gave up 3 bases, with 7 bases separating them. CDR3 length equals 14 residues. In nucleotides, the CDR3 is TGTGCCAGCTCACCAACGGCGGCTAATGAAAAACTGTTTTTT. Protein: CASSPTAANEKLFF.

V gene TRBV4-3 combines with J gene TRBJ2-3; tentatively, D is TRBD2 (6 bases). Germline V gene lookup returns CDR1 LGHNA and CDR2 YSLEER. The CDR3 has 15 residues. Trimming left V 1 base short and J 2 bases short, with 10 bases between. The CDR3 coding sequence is TGCGCCAGCAGCCAAGTTGGCGGGATCACAGATACGCAGTATTTT. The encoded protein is CASSQVGGITDTQYF.